This T cell receptor beta chain came from a study of T cell changes during pregnancy in multiple sclerosis. Profiled with immunoSEQ multiplex PCR; TCRdb holds only in-frame clones, not every one. The sample contains almost 65,000 clones, 92% of which appear only once. V shed 2 bases and J shed 4 bases, with 18 bases lying between them. Germline-derived CDR1 and CDR2 are SGHRS and YFSETQ. The CDR3 has 16 amino acids. Specimen: peripheral blood, collected in the first trimester of pregnancy. This receptor was taken from a female donor with multiple sclerosis, enrolled in a pregnancy study. This rearrangement joins TRBV5-1 to TRBJ1-2, with D possibly matching TRBD1 (5 bases). The CDR3 loop reads CASSFGGTPEPYGYTF. DNA for the CDR3: TGCGCCAGCAGCTTCGGGGGGACGCCCGAGCCCTATGGCTACACCTTC.